Listed below are T cell receptor beta chains from one sample, sequenced in a study of graft-versus-host responses after intestinal transplantation. Data came from immunoSEQ multiplex PCR; TCRdb stores just in-frame clones and leaves some out. The sample includes approximately 18,000 clones, just under 95% seen only once; the top ten take 0.75% to 0.95%. The specimen comprised PBMCs, sampled 23 days after intestinal transplant. The receptors come from a human patient who received an intestinal transplant, so some T cells may come from the graft donor. Each CDR3 is given with its conserved first and last residue. The D gene is left open where the match is weak. Size values are once, few and many counts, or a class for expanded clones, and some rows have none.

J gene: TRBJ2-1
V gene: TRBV9
clone size: .
D gene: TRBD2
CDR3 DNA: TGTGCCAGCAGCGTAGGGTCTAGCGGGAGCAATGAGCAGTTCTTC
CDR3 protein: CASSVGSSGSNEQFF

J gene: TRBJ1-5
V gene: TRBV6-6
clone size: .
D gene: .
CDR3 DNA: TGTGCCAGCAGTTACCCAGGGGTAGGGCAGCCCCAGCATTTT
CDR3 protein: CASSYPGVGQPQHF

J gene: TRBJ1-1
V gene: TRBV9
clone size: .
D gene: .
CDR3 DNA: TGTGCCAGCAGCCGAGGGGTGAACACTGAAGCTTTCTTT
CDR3 protein: CASSRGVNTEAFF

J gene: TRBJ2-1
V gene: TRBV12-5
clone size: .
D gene: TRBD2
CDR3 DNA: TGTGCTAGTGGCCGGGCCGAAACTAGCGGGATCGACAATGAGCAGTTCTTC
CDR3 protein: CASGRAETSGIDNEQFF

J gene: TRBJ2-1
V gene: TRBV6-5
clone size: .
D gene: .
CDR3 DNA: TGTGCCATCCAACTGGAGCAGTTCTTC
CDR3 protein: CAIQLEQFF

J gene: TRBJ2-5
V gene: TRBV6-5
clone size: .
D gene: TRBD1
CDR3 DNA: TGTGCCAGCAGTACAGGGGGCCGACGAGAGACCCAGTACTTC
CDR3 protein: CASSTGGRRETQYF

J gene: TRBJ2-1
V gene: TRBV6-1
clone size: once
D gene: TRBD2
CDR3 DNA: TGTGCCAGCAGTGAAGAAGAATTAAGACTAGCGGGAATAAATGAGCAGTTCTTC
CDR3 protein: CASSEEELRLAGINEQFF

J gene: TRBJ1-3
V gene: TRBV2
clone size: .
D gene: TRBD1
CDR3 DNA: TGTGCCAGCAGTGAGGACAGGGGGTTATTAAACACCATATATTTT
CDR3 protein: CASSEDRGLLNTIYF

J gene: TRBJ2-7
V gene: TRBV27
clone size: once
D gene: TRBD1
CDR3 DNA: TGTGCCAGCAGTTGGGACAGGGGGTACGAGCAGTACTTC
CDR3 protein: CASSWDRGYEQYF

J gene: TRBJ2-5
V gene: TRBV28
clone size: .
D gene: TRBD2
CDR3 DNA: TGTGCCAGCAGTCCCTCGCGGGGGCTAGCGGGAGCCATGGAGACCCAGTACTTC
CDR3 protein: CASSPSRGLAGAMETQYF

J gene: TRBJ2-3
V gene: TRBV15
clone size: .
D gene: .
CDR3 DNA: TGTGCCACCAGCAGAGAGTCAGGGGGGCGTGGCACAGATACGCAGTATTTT
CDR3 protein: CATSRESGGRGTDTQYF

J gene: TRBJ2-1
V gene: TRBV4-1
clone size: .
D gene: TRBD2
CDR3 DNA: TGCGCCAGCAGCTCCTTAGGGACTAGCGTTTACAATGAGCAGTTCTTC
CDR3 protein: CASSSLGTSVYNEQFF

J gene: TRBJ2-2
V gene: TRBV27
clone size: .
D gene: .
CDR3 DNA: TGTGCCAGCAGTTTGGGCCCGGAGTACAACTACACCGGGGAGCTGTTTTTT
CDR3 protein: CASSLGPEYNYTGELFF

J gene: TRBJ2-1
V gene: TRBV9
clone size: once
D gene: .
CDR3 DNA: TGTGCCAGCGGCAACGGGGTACCTTCCTACAATGAGCAGTTCTTC
CDR3 protein: CASGNGVPSYNEQFF

J gene: TRBJ2-7
V gene: TRBV2
clone size: .
D gene: .
CDR3 DNA: TGTGCCAGCACCCAGAGGGCCTACGAGCAGTACTTC
CDR3 protein: CASTQRAYEQYF

J gene: TRBJ2-3
V gene: TRBV5-1
clone size: .
D gene: TRBD2
CDR3 DNA: TGCGCCAGCAGCGACGGACTAGCGGGGATCCCGCGGGTTTCAACAGATACGCAGTATTTT
CDR3 protein: CASSDGLAGIPRVSTDTQYF

J gene: TRBJ2-3
V gene: TRBV7-2
clone size: .
D gene: .
CDR3 DNA: TGTGCCAGCAGCTTATACGGGTCAGATACGCAGTATTTT
CDR3 protein: CASSLYGSDTQYF

J gene: TRBJ2-7
V gene: TRBV12-2
clone size: .
D gene: .
CDR3 DNA: TGTGCAAGTCGCTCTGGACAGGCGTGGGGGGTCAGACTCCGTTCCTACGAGCAGTACTTC
CDR3 protein: CASRSGQAWGVRLRSYEQYF

J gene: TRBJ1-3
V gene: TRBV9
clone size: .
D gene: .
CDR3 DNA: TGTGCCAGCAGCCCCTATGGGTACAGAGATGGAAACACCATATATTTT
CDR3 protein: CASSPYGYRDGNTIYF

J gene: TRBJ2-2
V gene: TRBV7-9
clone size: once
D gene: .
CDR3 DNA: TGTGCCAGCAGCACCGCCCGGGACCGGGTGGGTAAAGACACCGGGGAGCTGTTTTTT
CDR3 protein: CASSTARDRVGKDTGELFF

J gene: TRBJ1-4
V gene: TRBV19
clone size: few
D gene: .
CDR3 DNA: TGTGCCAGTAGTCGACGACAGGAGATTAATGAAAAACTGTTTTTT
CDR3 protein: CASSRRQEINEKLFF

J gene: TRBJ2-7
V gene: TRBV30
clone size: .
D gene: .
CDR3 DNA: TGTGCCTGGAGTGTAGGAAGCTACGAGCAGTACTTC
CDR3 protein: CAWSVGSYEQYF

J gene: TRBJ2-3
V gene: TRBV29-1
clone size: once
D gene: TRBD2
CDR3 DNA: TGCAGCGCCCCCCCCGGGACTAGCGGGCCTAGCACAGATACGCAGTATTTT
CDR3 protein: CSAPPGTSGPSTDTQYF

J gene: TRBJ2-7
V gene: TRBV29-1
clone size: .
D gene: TRBD1
CDR3 DNA: TGCAGCTTTCAAGACAGGGTTTCTTACGAGCAGTACTTC
CDR3 protein: CSFQDRVSYEQYF

J gene: TRBJ2-1
V gene: TRBV5-1
clone size: .
D gene: TRBD2
CDR3 DNA: TGCGCCAGCAGCTTCTGGCGGGAGGGCTACAATGAGCAGTTCTTC
CDR3 protein: CASSFWREGYNEQFF

J gene: TRBJ1-2
V gene: TRBV9
clone size: .
D gene: .
CDR3 DNA: TGTGCCAGCAGCCCAGACGGATCCCCAGGGTACACCTTC
CDR3 protein: CASSPDGSPGYTF

J gene: TRBJ2-7
V gene: TRBV7-9
clone size: .
D gene: .
CDR3 DNA: TGTGCCAGCAGCTTAGGGAGTTACGAGCAGTACTTC
CDR3 protein: CASSLGSYEQYF

J gene: TRBJ2-7
V gene: TRBV19
clone size: .
D gene: TRBD2
CDR3 DNA: TGTGCCAGTAGCACTAGCGGGAGTACCTACGAGCAGTACTTC
CDR3 protein: CASSTSGSTYEQYF

J gene: TRBJ2-7
V gene: TRBV19
clone size: few
D gene: .
CDR3 DNA: TGTGCCAGTAGTACAGGGTTCGGCGAGCAGTACTTC
CDR3 protein: CASSTGFGEQYF

J gene: TRBJ2-5
V gene: TRBV18
clone size: .
D gene: TRBD2
CDR3 DNA: TGTGCCAGCTCACCACCGGAGACTAGCGGTTTGTACCAAGAGACCCAGTACTTC
CDR3 protein: CASSPPETSGLYQETQYF

J gene: TRBJ1-2
V gene: TRBV14
clone size: .
D gene: TRBD1
CDR3 DNA: TGTGCCAGCAGCCTAGTCCTAAACAGGGGGCAAGACTATGGCTACACCTTC
CDR3 protein: CASSLVLNRGQDYGYTF

J gene: TRBJ1-2
V gene: TRBV5-6
clone size: once
D gene: .
CDR3 DNA: TGTGCCAGCAGCTCCGGGACACAGGCCTATGGCTACACCTTC
CDR3 protein: CASSSGTQAYGYTF

J gene: TRBJ1-2
V gene: TRBV6-1
clone size: .
D gene: .
CDR3 DNA: TGTGCCAGCAGTGAATGGGGGGTAACAGGGAAAAACTATGGCTACACCTTC
CDR3 protein: CASSEWGVTGKNYGYTF

J gene: TRBJ2-7
V gene: TRBV20-1
clone size: .
D gene: .
CDR3 DNA: TGCAGTGCTCCCTCAGGATACGAGCAGTACTTC
CDR3 protein: CSAPSGYEQYF

J gene: TRBJ2-1
V gene: TRBV4-2
clone size: once
D gene: TRBD2
CDR3 DNA: TGTGCCAGCAGCCAAGAATTTAGCGGGAGGGCCCCTGAGCAGTTCTTC
CDR3 protein: CASSQEFSGRAPEQFF

J gene: TRBJ2-5
V gene: TRBV5-1
clone size: .
D gene: .
CDR3 DNA: TGCGCCAGCAGCTTGGGGGGGAATCGAGAGACCCAGTACTTC
CDR3 protein: CASSLGGNRETQYF

J gene: TRBJ2-7
V gene: TRBV19
clone size: .
D gene: .
CDR3 DNA: TGTGCCAGTAGTATGGGGGGCTTAGTCGAGGTGACTGGCGAGCAGTACTTC
CDR3 protein: CASSMGGLVEVTGEQYF

J gene: TRBJ2-2
V gene: TRBV30
clone size: .
D gene: .
CDR3 DNA: TGTGCCTGGACTAGGACTTCGAGGGTCGGGGAGCTGTTTTTT
CDR3 protein: CAWTRTSRVGELFF

J gene: TRBJ1-2
V gene: TRBV14
clone size: .
D gene: .
CDR3 DNA: TGTGCCAGCAGCCAAGAAAGACCGGCGGCAGGCCGTCCCTACCCTAACTATGGCTACACCTTC
CDR3 protein: CASSQERPAAGRPYPNYGYTF

J gene: TRBJ2-3
V gene: TRBV28
clone size: .
D gene: .
CDR3 DNA: TGTGCCAGCAGCCAATTTATCACAGATACGCAGTATTTT
CDR3 protein: CASSQFITDTQYF

J gene: TRBJ1-1
V gene: TRBV29-1
clone size: once
D gene: .
CDR3 DNA: TGCAGCGTTGGGAACACTGAAGCTTTCTTT
CDR3 protein: CSVGNTEAFF

J gene: TRBJ1-2
V gene: TRBV15
clone size: .
D gene: .
CDR3 DNA: TGTGCCACCGGGGAGGACTATGGCTACACCTTC
CDR3 protein: CATGEDYGYTF

J gene: TRBJ1-1
V gene: TRBV15
clone size: .
D gene: .
CDR3 DNA: TGTGCCACCAGCAGTGACCCAGGCACTGAAGCTTTCTTT
CDR3 protein: CATSSDPGTEAFF

J gene: TRBJ2-5
V gene: TRBV5-1
clone size: once
D gene: .
CDR3 DNA: TGCGCCAGTAAAGGGGGCCAAGAGACCCAGTACTTC
CDR3 protein: CASKGGQETQYF